The rows below give T cell receptor beta chains drawn from one sample of a study of cytomegalovirus exposure and HLA in healthy donors. TCRdb's copy holds only in-frame clones and misses some; the assay was immunoSEQ multiplex PCR. The sample carries more than 100,000 clones, roughly 80% recorded once. Sequencing input: PBMCs. The receptors derive from a man aged 30-40 years in good health and CMV-seronegative. CDR3s leave out the opening cysteine and the closing phenylalanine or tryptophan. A D gene is named only where the DNA matches it firmly.

J | V | D | CDR3
TRBJ2-1 | TRBV27 | NA | ASSQGSSYNEQF
TRBJ1-1 | TRBV30 | NA | AWSTDLNTEAF
TRBJ2-7 | TRBV7-2 | TRBD1 | ASSLRSDRAHEQY
TRBJ2-2 | TRBV27 | NA | ASSLSRRGNTGELF
TRBJ2-1 | TRBV7-2 | TRBD2 | ASSPRLAGAIYNEQF
TRBJ2-3 | TRBV11-2 | NA | ASRYQFGVDTQY
TRBJ1-2 | TRBV28 | NA | ASSQTPEYGYT
TRBJ1-2 | TRBV2 | NA | ASSIGTGGYT
TRBJ2-3 | TRBV5-4 | NA | ASSSRQATGDTQY
TRBJ2-5 | TRBV6-1 | NA | ASSVAGRQETQY
TRBJ1-1 | TRBV19 | NA | ASSKPQGANTEAF
TRBJ1-2 | TRBV9 | TRBD1 | ASSVGQVGYGYT
TRBJ1-2 | TRBV7-9 | NA | ASSRDADRYT
TRBJ2-3 | TRBV29-1 | NA | SGLTGTDTQY
TRBJ2-5 | TRBV4-1 | NA | ASSQGTLEVETQY
TRBJ2-1 | TRBV30 | NA | AWSAGNNEQF
TRBJ1-6 | TRBV19 | TRBD1 | ASSSRTGANSPLH
TRBJ1-4 | TRBV5-1 | TRBD1 | ASSYTTGFNEKLF
TRBJ2-7 | TRBV5-1 | TRBD1 | ASSLGGQGINEQY
TRBJ1-2 | TRBV6-5 | NA | ASRRSLGGGYT
TRBJ2-7 | TRBV28 | NA | ASSTIQGAAEQY
TRBJ2-2 | TRBV7-2 | NA | ASSLLNTGELF
TRBJ1-3 | TRBV2 | NA | ASSNPARTVSGNTIY
TRBJ1-2 | TRBV19 | NA | ASSYLNYGYT
TRBJ2-3 | TRBV5-6 | TRBD2 | ASSPGLLPQY
TRBJ1-3 | TRBV25-1 | TRBD1 | ASTGRGGGGNTIY
TRBJ2-1 | TRBV9 | NA | ASSFRLGLPYNEQF
TRBJ1-6 | TRBV6-1 | TRBD1 | ASSEQGGAGGSPLH
TRBJ1-3 | TRBV7-6 | NA | ASSLSLGRANTIY
TRBJ1-4 | TRBV19 | NA | ASSEAEQLF
TRBJ2-5 | TRBV2 | TRBD1 | ASSQGTVQEAQY
TRBJ2-6 | TRBV7-9 | NA | ASSLASGDASGANGLT
TRBJ1-2 | TRBV28 | NA | ASSGGQLTLEYGYT
TRBJ1-3 | TRBV2 | NA | ASSGVSSGNTIY
TRBJ2-3 | TRBV6-5 | NA | ATIGGPRTDTQY
TRBJ1-1 | TRBV27 | NA | ASSPPGVTEAF
TRBJ2-3 | TRBV19 | TRBD2 | ASSNLAGTQY
NA | TRBV6-6 | TRBD1 | ASSGQGTVGEQY
TRBJ2-5 | TRBV30 | TRBD1 | ALGQGWGKAQY